The rows below give T cell receptor beta chains drawn from one sample of a study of blood T cell repertoires in COVID-19. The protocol was immunoSEQ multiplex PCR, while the TCRdb copy is restricted to in-frame clones and leaves out a portion. The sample holds hundreds of thousands of clones, about 88% seen once. Sequenced input: PBMCs or T cells enriched from blood (not recorded which). These receptors all stem from a man aged 60 to 75 who had recovered from COVID-19. Both conserved end residues are part of each CDR3. D genes are given only for firm matches. The size entry is marked missing in some rows and otherwise reads once, few, many or a size class.

J gene,V gene,D gene,clone size,CDR3 protein,CDR3 DNA
TRBJ2-7,TRBV9,TRBD2,-,CASSAGGTSDSYEQYF,TGTGCCAGCAGCGCAGGAGGGACTAGCGACTCCTACGAGCAGTACTTC
TRBJ1-1,TRBV7-8,-,-,CASKTGSMNTEAFF,TGTGCCAGCAAGACAGGAAGCATGAACACTGAAGCTTTCTTT
TRBJ2-3,TRBV11-3,TRBD2,-,CASSLGLAGATDTQYF,TGTGCCAGCAGCCTGGGACTAGCGGGAGCTACAGATACGCAGTATTTT
TRBJ1-6,TRBV6-2/TRBV6-3,-,-,CASSYFDTGSSPLHF,TGTGCCAGCAGTTACTTTGACACAGGGTCTTCACCCCTCCACTTT
TRBJ1-5,TRBV4-3,-,-,CASSQTVAPYGNQPQHF,TGCGCCAGCAGCCAAACCGTCGCGCCTTACGGCAATCAGCCCCAGCATTTT
TRBJ1-5,TRBV19,-,-,CASEDVVGYSNQPQHF,TGTGCCAGTGAAGATGTTGTCGGGTATAGCAATCAGCCCCAGCATTTT
TRBJ1-5,TRBV5-5,-,-,CASSFEINQPQHF,TGTGCCAGCAGCTTTGAGATTAATCAGCCCCAGCATTTT
TRBJ1-3,TRBV5-1,-,-,CASSLDYMGASGNTIYF,TGCGCCAGCAGCTTGGACTATATGGGAGCTTCTGGAAACACCATATATTTT
TRBJ1-1,TRBV7-3,-,-,CASSLTGNTEAFF,TGTGCCAGCAGCTTGACAGGGAACACTGAAGCTTTCTTT
TRBJ2-1,TRBV7-9,-,-,CASSLKDIENEQFF,TGTGCCAGCAGCTTAAAGGACATCGAAAATGAGCAGTTCTTC
TRBJ1-4,TRBV5-1,-,-,CASRYTATNEKLFF,TGCGCCAGCAGATACACCGCAACTAATGAAAAACTGTTTTTT
TRBJ1-2,TRBV11-2,TRBD1,-,CASSSYRDRGADGYTF,TGTGCCAGCAGCTCTTACCGGGACAGGGGGGCGGATGGCTACACCTTC
TRBJ2-1,TRBV24-1,-,-,CATSPGYEQFF,TGTGCCACCAGTCCAGGGTATGAGCAGTTCTTC
TRBJ1-1,TRBV30,-,-,CAWSVHASNTEAFF,TGTGCCTGGAGTGTACACGCCTCAAACACTGAAGCTTTCTTT
TRBJ1-2,TRBV2,-,-,CASSVEGRGTINYGYTF,TGTGCCAGCAGTGTGGAGGGAAGAGGCACCATTAACTATGGCTACACCTTC
TRBJ2-5,TRBV7-8,TRBD2,-,CASSTGASGGPGGAQYF,TGTGCCAGCAGCACCGGGGCTAGCGGGGGCCCAGGTGGGGCCCAGTACTTC
TRBJ2-2,TRBV12-5,-,-,CASGWSQGTGELFF,TGTGCTAGTGGTTGGTCACAGGGAACCGGGGAGCTGTTTTTT
TRBJ2-3,TRBV19,-,-,CASSIDKDTYTDTQYF,TGTGCCAGTAGTATAGATAAGGACACCTACACAGATACGCAGTATTTT
TRBJ2-1,TRBV7-9,-,-,CASSSETPGGLYNEQFF,TGTGCCAGCAGCTCTGAGACTCCCGGGGGGCTCTACAATGAGCAGTTCTTC
TRBJ1-3,TRBV11-2,-,-,CASSSPRGSGNTIYF,TGTGCCAGCAGCTCCCCCAGGGGCTCTGGAAACACCATATATTTT
TRBJ2-1,TRBV4-2,TRBD2,few,CASSQGNSGRRTYNEQFF,TGTGCCAGCAGCCAAGGAAATAGCGGGAGGAGAACCTACAATGAGCAGTTCTTC
TRBJ1-5,TRBV5-1,-,-,CASSLDLNQPQHF,TGCGCCAGCAGCTTGGACCTAAATCAGCCCCAGCATTTT
TRBJ1-6,TRBV19,TRBD1,-,CASTDQGGRNSPLHF,TGTGCCAGTACCGACCAAGGGGGCCGAAATTCACCCCTCCACTTT
TRBJ1-1,TRBV7-3,TRBD1,-,CASRPGQGAGRTEAFF,TGTGCCAGCAGACCCGGACAGGGGGCGGGGAGAACTGAAGCTTTCTTT
TRBJ2-4,TRBV7-8,-,-,CASSLAGGAGVIQYF,TGTGCCAGCAGCTTAGCTGGGGGGGCTGGTGTCATTCAGTACTTC
TRBJ1-2,TRBV7-6,-,-,CASSLGREGGYTF,TGTGCCAGCAGCTTAGGCCGTGAGGGAGGCTACACCTTC
TRBJ2-3,TRBV18,TRBD2,-,CASSPGLASTDTQYF,TGTGCCAGCTCGCCGGGACTAGCGAGCACAGATACGCAGTATTTT